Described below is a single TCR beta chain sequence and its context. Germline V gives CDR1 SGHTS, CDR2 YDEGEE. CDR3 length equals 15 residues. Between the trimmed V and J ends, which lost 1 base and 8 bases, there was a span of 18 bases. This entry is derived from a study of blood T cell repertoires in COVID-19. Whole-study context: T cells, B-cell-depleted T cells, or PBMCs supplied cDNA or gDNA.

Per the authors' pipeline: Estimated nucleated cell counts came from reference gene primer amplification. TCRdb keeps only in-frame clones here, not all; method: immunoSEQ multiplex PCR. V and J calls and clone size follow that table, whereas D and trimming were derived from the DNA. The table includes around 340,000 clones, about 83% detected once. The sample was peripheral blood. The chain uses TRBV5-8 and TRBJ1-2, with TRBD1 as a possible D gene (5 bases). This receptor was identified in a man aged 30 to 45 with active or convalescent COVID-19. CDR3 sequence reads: CASSLTRTLVRGYTF. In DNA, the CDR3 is TGTGCCAGCAGCTTGACCAGGACATTGGTTAGAGGCTACACCTTC.